This is a list of T cell receptor beta chains from one sample in a study of beta chain features in type 1 diabetes. Assay: immunoSEQ multiplex PCR; the TCRdb copy retains only in-frame clones and omits some. The table lists 140,000 or so clones, about 10% of them singletons. Sequencing was done on a sample of naive CD4+ T cells from blood. The receptors derive from a man aged 18-30 years in good health. CDR3s include the opening cysteine and the closing phenylalanine or tryptophan.

TRBV7-2,TRBJ2-2,CASSLVAVTGELFF
TRBV2,TRBJ2-7,CASNRDRAYEQYF
TRBV6-5,TRBJ1-4,CASSSGGTNEKLFF
TRBV7-2,TRBJ1-4,CASSGDRVNEKLFF
TRBV28,TRBJ2-2,CASSLYRGAGELFF
TRBV7-9,TRBJ2-4,CASSTRQGEVKNIQYF
TRBV19,TRBJ2-6,CASSIRSGTTGANVLTF
TRBV5-1,TRBJ2-1,CASSPGEVTNEQFF
TRBV10-1,TRBJ1-2,CASSGSRGYGYTF
TRBV29-1,TRBJ1-1,CSVEGQKNTEAFF
TRBV7-9,TRBJ2-5,CASSSHRAQETQYF
TRBV27,TRBJ1-5,CASSPRRPHNQPQHF
TRBV7-9,TRBJ2-1,CASSRRVSGLDEQFF
TRBV30,TRBJ1-5,CAWSVHGNQPQHF
TRBV7-3,TRBJ2-1,CASSINRGREQFF
TRBV5-1,TRBJ2-5,CASSLDREGETQYF
TRBV7-9,TRBJ2-3,CASSSSSGRGTDTQYF
TRBV11-2,TRBJ2-5,CASSPGETRWWETQYF
TRBV25-1,TRBJ1-1,CASSDPFNTEAFF
TRBV9,TRBJ2-5,CASSERPGGGTKETQYF
TRBV21-1,TRBJ2-3,CERKRSSTDTQYF
TRBV5-4,TRBJ2-6,CASSLTSRSGANVLTF
TRBV19,TRBJ2-4,CASSGWDRKNIQYF
TRBV4-2,TRBJ1-4,CASSQASTGSTNEKLFF
TRBV29-1,TRBJ1-2,CSVETGIYGYTF
TRBV15,TRBJ1-1,CATSRDRGIEAFF
TRBV27,TRBJ2-6,CASSRSGANVLTF
TRBV13,TRBJ2-7,CASSLSPVYEQYF
TRBV6-1,TRBJ2-3,CASKRTATDTQYF
TRBV15,TRBJ2-6,CATSRDGQGANVLTF
TRBV6-5,TRBJ2-2,CASSRTRDTGELFF
TRBV27,TRBJ1-6,CASRPSPGRRRNSPLHF
TRBV6-5,TRBJ1-4,CASSYRQGGEKLFF
TRBV7-2,TRBJ2-1,CASSLGAGESYNEQFF
TRBV19,TRBJ2-3,CASSGQGFQDTQYF
TRBV30,TRBJ1-5,CAWSEYSSQPQHF
TRBV5-1,TRBJ1-2,CASSWGGPAQDNYGYTF
TRBV5-4,TRBJ2-5,CASSQDQGAAETQYF
TRBV19,TRBJ2-2,CASRETGVTGELFF
TRBV5-6,TRBJ2-5,CASSSTGGLETQYF
TRBV6-1,TRBJ2-7,CASRGGVSGFGEQYF